These T cell receptor beta chains were read from a single sample in a study of blood T cells in healthy people across ages. TCRdb re-derived calls from the 5' RACE reads in MiXCR, one entry per CDR3 protein. The repertoire holds about 1,500,000 distinct CDR3 sequences, with roughly 30% as singletons. Material: blood. These receptors originate from a woman in her thirties in good health. Each CDR3 is given with its conserved first and last residue. The D gene is left open where the match is weak. Clone size, where shown, is once, few, many, or a class for clones that have expanded.

j_call | v_call | clone_size | d_call | cdr3_nt | cdr3_aa
TRBJ1-2 | TRBV6-1 | once | TRBD1 | TGTGCCAGCAGTGTCGAGCAGGGGGGGGGCTATGGCTACACCTTC | CASSVEQGGGYGYTF
TRBJ2-1 | TRBV20-1 | NA | NA | TGCAGTGCTAGAGATTATCTGGGACGCTCCTACAATGAGCAGTTCTTC | CSARDYLGRSYNEQFF
TRBJ2-1 | TRBV20-1 | few | NA | TGCAGTTTGGGGCGGACTACCTACAATGAGCAGTTCTTC | CSLGRTTYNEQFF
TRBJ2-3 | TRBV7-2 | NA | TRBD2 | TGTGCCAGCAGCTTAAGCCTAGCGGGAGCGAGAGATACGCAGTATTTT | CASSLSLAGARDTQYF
TRBJ1-6 | TRBV12-3/TRBV12-4 | NA | TRBD1 | TGTGCCAGCACCCTCCTACAGGGGGTCGGGAATTCACCCCTCCACTTT | CASTLLQGVGNSPLHF
TRBJ1-2 | TRBV7-2 | NA | NA | TGTGCCAGCAGCTTTTTGATCAGGGGACCTGAGGGCTACACCTTC | CASSFLIRGPEGYTF
TRBJ2-2 | TRBV9 | once | TRBD2 | TGTGCCAGTAGACTAGCGGACACCGGGGAGCTGTTTTTT | CASRLADTGELFF
TRBJ1-4 | TRBV4-1 | few | NA | TGCGCCAGCAGCCAAGAGGGGCGACGGCTGTTTTTT | CASSQEGRRLFF
TRBJ2-1 | TRBV2 | NA | TRBD2 | TGTGCCAGCAGTTCCCCGGCTAGCGGGGGCCCCACTAGCTCCTACAATGAGCAGTTCTTC | CASSSPASGGPTSSYNEQFF
TRBJ2-3 | TRBV5-1 | few | TRBD2 | TGCGCCAGCAGCTCGCTGACTAGCGGGGGATCAGATACGCAGTATTTT | CASSSLTSGGSDTQYF
TRBJ2-1 | TRBV3-1 | NA | NA | TGTGCCAGCAGCCACTGGGACACTGGACACAATGAGCAGTTCTTC | CASSHWDTGHNEQFF
TRBJ2-5 | TRBV2 | once | TRBD1 | TGTGCCAGCAGTATCCTGGCAGGGGGCGTAGAGACCCAGTACTTC | CASSILAGGVETQYF
TRBJ1-4 | TRBV20-1 | few | TRBD1 | TGCAGTGCCCCTACTCGGGACAGGGCCCTTGCAACTAATGAAAAACTGTTTTTT | CSAPTRDRALATNEKLFF
TRBJ2-3 | TRBV20-1 | many | NA | TGCAGTGCACCCGGGACCCAACCGGGAGATACGCAGTATTTT | CSAPGTQPGDTQYF
TRBJ2-1 | TRBV29-1 | NA | NA | TGCAGCGTTGACCGTCCAGGGTCCTACAATGAGCAGTTCTTC | CSVDRPGSYNEQFF
TRBJ2-3 | TRBV29-1 | NA | TRBD2 | TGCAGCGCCCTGGGACTAGCGGTAACGAATTATAACACAGATACGCAGTATTTT | CSALGLAVTNYNTDTQYF
TRBJ2-1 | TRBV5-1 | few | NA | TGCGCCAGCAGCCCAGACAGGTATGGGCACAGTGAGCAGTTCTTC | CASSPDRYGHSEQFF
TRBJ1-5 | TRBV12-3/TRBV12-4 | NA | NA | TGTGCCAGCAGTCATACGACAGGCCCCAATCAGCCCCAGCATTTT | CASSHTTGPNQPQHF
TRBJ1-4 | TRBV25-1 | NA | TRBD1 | TGTGCCAGCAGTGAACAAGGGGGCGGGAAACTGTTTTTT | CASSEQGGGKLFF
TRBJ2-7 | TRBV5-1 | many | NA | TGCGCCAGCAGCTTGGGTGGGGGCAGGTCCTACGAGCAGTACTTC | CASSLGGGRSYEQYF
TRBJ2-1 | TRBV10-1 | few | NA | TGCGCCAGCGGGGACCGACTTGGCAATGAGCAGTTCTTC | CASGDRLGNEQFF
TRBJ2-1 | TRBV2 | NA | TRBD2 | TGTGCCAGCAGTGCGACTAGCATGGAGTTCTTC | CASSATSMEFF
TRBJ1-4 | TRBV4-1 | few | NA | TGCGCCAGCAGCCAAGTTTCGACGGGAAGTAATGAAAAACTGTTTTTT | CASSQVSTGSNEKLFF
TRBJ1-6 | TRBV10-3 | NA | NA | TGTGCCATCAGTGCGGAATCGGGGGATTCACCCCTCCACTTT | CAISAESGDSPLHF
TRBJ1-6 | TRBV4-1 | few | NA | TGCGCCAGCAGCCAGGGAGGGGCCCGCTCCTATAATTCACCCCTCCACTTT | CASSQGGARSYNSPLHF
TRBJ2-7 | TRBV6-2/TRBV6-3 | NA | NA | TGTGCCAGCCGCGTAGATACGATCGGCGAGCAGTACTTC | CASRVDTIGEQYF
TRBJ2-5 | TRBV6-5 | NA | TRBD2 | TGTGCCAGCGGAGTGGGGGACTATCCAGGAGAGACCCAGTACTTC | CASGVGDYPGETQYF